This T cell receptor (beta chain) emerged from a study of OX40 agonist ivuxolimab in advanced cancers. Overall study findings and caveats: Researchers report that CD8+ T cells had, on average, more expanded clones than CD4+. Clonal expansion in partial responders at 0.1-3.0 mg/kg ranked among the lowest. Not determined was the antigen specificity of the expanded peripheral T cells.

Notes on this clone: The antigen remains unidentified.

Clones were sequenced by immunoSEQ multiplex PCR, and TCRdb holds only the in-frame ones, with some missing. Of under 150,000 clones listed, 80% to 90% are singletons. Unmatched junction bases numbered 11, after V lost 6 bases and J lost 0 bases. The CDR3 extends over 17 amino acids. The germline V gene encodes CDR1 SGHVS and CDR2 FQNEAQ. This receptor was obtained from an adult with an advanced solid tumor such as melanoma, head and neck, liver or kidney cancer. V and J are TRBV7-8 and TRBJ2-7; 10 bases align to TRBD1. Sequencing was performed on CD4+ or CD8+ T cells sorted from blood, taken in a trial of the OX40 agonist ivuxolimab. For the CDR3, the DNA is TGTGCCAGCAGGCCAGACGGGACAGGGGACCCCTCCTACGAGCAGTACTTC. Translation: CASRPDGTGDPSYEQYF.